This T cell receptor (beta chain) derives from a study of glioma-infiltrating T cells after dendritic cell vaccination. This clone has a handful of counts. The antigen is not known. Germline V gene sequence: CDR1 LGHNA, CDR2 YNFKEQ. V dropped 1 base and J dropped 3 bases, with 12 bases sitting between them. The CDR3 contains 15 residues. TCRdb's copy holds only in-frame clones and misses some; the assay was immunoSEQ multiplex PCR. The profile shows approximately 50,000 clones, around nine tenths of them singletons. Whole-study findings and limits: Complete blood and tumor specimen sets were limited to few patients.

Documented time point: after dendritic cell vaccination, including at tumor progression/relapse. Isocitrate dehydrogenase mutation was absent in all glioblastoma patients. The chain has TRBV4-2 and TRBJ1-1; D is uncertain. Here the sequenced sample was blood, taken after dendritic cell vaccination. The sequence was collected from a human donor with glioblastoma. The DNA of the CDR3 is TGTGCCAGCAGCCAAGTCCGGGGAAGATACACTGAAGCTTTCTTT. This sequence encodes CASSQVRGRYTEAFF.